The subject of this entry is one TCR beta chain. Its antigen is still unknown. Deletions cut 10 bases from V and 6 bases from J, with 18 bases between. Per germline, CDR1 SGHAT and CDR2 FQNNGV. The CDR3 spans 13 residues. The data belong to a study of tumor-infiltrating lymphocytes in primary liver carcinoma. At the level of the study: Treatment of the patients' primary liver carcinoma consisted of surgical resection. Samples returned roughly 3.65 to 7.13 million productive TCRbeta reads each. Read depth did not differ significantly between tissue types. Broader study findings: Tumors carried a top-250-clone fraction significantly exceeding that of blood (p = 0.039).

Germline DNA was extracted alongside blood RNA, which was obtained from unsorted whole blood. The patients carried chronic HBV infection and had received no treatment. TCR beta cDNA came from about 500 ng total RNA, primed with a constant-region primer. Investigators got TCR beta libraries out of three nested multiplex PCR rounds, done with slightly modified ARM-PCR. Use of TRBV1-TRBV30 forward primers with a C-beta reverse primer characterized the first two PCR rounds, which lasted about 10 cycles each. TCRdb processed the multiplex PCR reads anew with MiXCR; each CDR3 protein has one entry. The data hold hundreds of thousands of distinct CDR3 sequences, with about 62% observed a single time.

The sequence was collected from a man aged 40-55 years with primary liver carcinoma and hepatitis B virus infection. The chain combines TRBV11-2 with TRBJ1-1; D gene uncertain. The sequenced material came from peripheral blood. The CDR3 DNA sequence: TGTGCCAATAGCTTAGATTTGGCAGCTGAAGCTTTCTTT. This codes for CANSLDLAAEAFF.